The T cell receptor (beta chain) under discussion was sequenced for a study of identical twins. Points from the study as a whole: Abundant cord blood beta clonotypes carried fewer insertions; memory repertoires showed none. Cross-sectional statistical analysis was relied on for the conclusions, without the same donors being followed.

The CDR3 totals 15 residues. CDR1 is SGHDT, CDR2 YYEEEE, per germline. V gave up 1 base and J gave up 0 bases, with 10 bases separating them. Every sampled donor was Caucasian and healthy. The table lists this clonotype with many counts. Antigen specificity is unknown. After template switching added a universal primer site, the resulting cDNA carried unique molecular identifiers. TCRdb recomputed calls from the 5' RACE reads with MiXCR, one row per CDR3 protein. The profile shows hundreds of thousands of distinct CDR3 sequences, 5.5% to 6.5% of them singletons. The genes are TRBV5-6 and TRBJ1-1, with D hard to call. The origin of this receptor is a man between 18 and 29 years old in good health. What was sequenced was naive T cells sorted from blood. For the CDR3, the DNA is TGTGCCAGCAGCTTGCGTCAGTTCTTGAACACTGAAGCTTTCTTT. Translated, it gives CASSLRQFLNTEAFF.